These T cell receptor beta chains were read from a single sample in a study of blood T cells in healthy people across ages. TCRdb analysed the 5' RACE reads with MiXCR anew, one entry per CDR3 protein. The table includes 1.5 million or so distinct CDR3 sequences, approximately 42% detected once. Sample: blood. The origin of the receptors is a woman aged 18-30 years in good health. Each CDR3 is given with its conserved first and last residue. The order of the fields is J gene, V gene, clone size, D gene, CDR3 protein, CDR3 DNA. The D gene is left open where the match is weak. For some rows the clone size is stated as once, few or many, or as a class when expanded; others skip it.

j_gene: TRBJ2-7
v_gene: TRBV10-3
abundance: NA
d_gene: NA
CDR3aa: CAISEATGTGHEQYF
CDR3nt: TGTGCCATCAGTGAGGCTACAGGGACGGGGCACGAGCAGTACTTC

j_gene: TRBJ2-1
v_gene: TRBV5-1
abundance: NA
d_gene: NA
CDR3aa: CASSLAGNRKYNEQFF
CDR3nt: TGCGCCAGCAGCTTGGCCGGAAACAGGAAATACAATGAGCAGTTCTTC

j_gene: TRBJ2-7
v_gene: TRBV3-1
abundance: NA
d_gene: NA
CDR3aa: CASRRTDSYEQNF
CDR3nt: TGTGCCAGCAGACGGACGGACTCCTACGAGCAGAACTTC

j_gene: TRBJ2-2
v_gene: TRBV7-9
abundance: NA
d_gene: NA
CDR3aa: CASSLVLGAGELFF
CDR3nt: TGTGCCAGCAGCTTAGTCCTTGGAGCCGGGGAGCTGTTTTTT

j_gene: TRBJ1-4
v_gene: TRBV7-9
abundance: NA
d_gene: NA
CDR3aa: CASSLGRQTFDEKLFF
CDR3nt: TGTGCCAGCAGCTTAGGGCGACAGACTTTTGACGAAAAACTGTTTTTT

j_gene: TRBJ2-1
v_gene: TRBV29-1
abundance: NA
d_gene: TRBD2
CDR3aa: CSVEGLAGHNEQFF
CDR3nt: TGCAGCGTTGAAGGGCTAGCGGGACACAATGAGCAGTTCTTC

j_gene: TRBJ2-3
v_gene: TRBV9
abundance: NA
d_gene: TRBD2
CDR3aa: CASGGGAGTDTQYF
CDR3nt: TGTGCCAGCGGCGGGGGGGCAGGTACAGATACGCAGTATTTT

j_gene: TRBJ2-7
v_gene: TRBV5-6
abundance: NA
d_gene: NA
CDR3aa: CASSSGVGETYEQYF
CDR3nt: TGTGCCAGCAGCTCCGGGGTTGGGGAAACCTACGAGCAGTACTTC

j_gene: TRBJ1-2
v_gene: TRBV10-3
abundance: NA
d_gene: NA
CDR3aa: CAISVFGAGYTF
CDR3nt: TGTGCCATCAGTGTCTTTGGAGCTGGCTACACCTTC

j_gene: TRBJ2-5
v_gene: TRBV4-1
abundance: NA
d_gene: NA
CDR3aa: CASSQYPLGETQYF
CDR3nt: TGCGCCAGCAGCCAATATCCATTGGGGGAGACCCAGTACTTC

j_gene: TRBJ2-7
v_gene: TRBV7-2
abundance: NA
d_gene: TRBD2
CDR3aa: CASSLKKREGLTVLYEQYF
CDR3nt: TGTGCCAGCAGCCTGAAGAAGCGGGAGGGCCTGACCGTACTTTACGAGCAGTACTTC

j_gene: TRBJ1-2
v_gene: TRBV18
abundance: NA
d_gene: NA
CDR3aa: CASSLPDGGYTF
CDR3nt: TGTGCCAGCTCTCTTCCCGACGGAGGCTACACCTTC

j_gene: TRBJ1-2
v_gene: TRBV12-3/TRBV12-4
abundance: few
d_gene: TRBD1
CDR3aa: CASSLPGRWGQGSYGYTF
CDR3nt: TGTGCCAGCAGTTTACCCGGCCGGTGGGGACAGGGTTCATATGGCTACACCTTC

j_gene: TRBJ2-3
v_gene: TRBV28
abundance: NA
d_gene: TRBD2
CDR3aa: CASSLRWASGGTDTQYF
CDR3nt: TGTGCCAGCAGTTTACGTTGGGCTAGCGGAGGCACAGATACGCAGTATTTT

j_gene: TRBJ1-2
v_gene: TRBV5-6
abundance: NA
d_gene: NA
CDR3aa: CASSLYTSTYGYTF
CDR3nt: TGTGCCAGCAGCTTGTATACGAGTACTTATGGCTACACCTTC

j_gene: TRBJ1-5
v_gene: TRBV9
abundance: NA
d_gene: NA
CDR3aa: CASSVGPSRTQPQHF
CDR3nt: TGTGCCAGCAGCGTCGGACCTAGTAGGACTCAGCCCCAGCATTTT